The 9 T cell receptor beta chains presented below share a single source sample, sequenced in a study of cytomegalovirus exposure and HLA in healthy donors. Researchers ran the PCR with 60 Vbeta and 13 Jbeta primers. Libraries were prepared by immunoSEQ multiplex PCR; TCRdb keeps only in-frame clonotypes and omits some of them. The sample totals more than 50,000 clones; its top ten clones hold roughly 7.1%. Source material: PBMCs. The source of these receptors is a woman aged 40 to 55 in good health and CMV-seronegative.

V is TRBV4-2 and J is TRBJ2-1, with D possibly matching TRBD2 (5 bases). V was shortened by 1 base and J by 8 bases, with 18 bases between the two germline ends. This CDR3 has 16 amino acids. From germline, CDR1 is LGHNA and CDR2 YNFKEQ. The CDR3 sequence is CASSQAFRGDVDEQFF. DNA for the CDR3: TGTGCCAGCAGCCAAGCTTTCCGGGGTGACGTCGATGAGCAGTTCTTC.

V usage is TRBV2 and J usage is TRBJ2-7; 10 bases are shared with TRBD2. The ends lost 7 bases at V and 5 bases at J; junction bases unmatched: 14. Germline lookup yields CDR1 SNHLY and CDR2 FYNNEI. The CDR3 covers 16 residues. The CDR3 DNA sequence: TGTGCCAGCACCTCAAGATCCGGGACTAGCGTCGACGAGCAGTACTTC. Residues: CASTSRSGTSVDEQYF.

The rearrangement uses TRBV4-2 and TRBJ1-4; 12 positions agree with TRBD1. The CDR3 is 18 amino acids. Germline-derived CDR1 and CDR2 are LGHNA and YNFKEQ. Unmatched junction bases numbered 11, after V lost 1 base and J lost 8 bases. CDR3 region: CASSQVGTGGMGEEKLFF. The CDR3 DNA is TGTGCCAGCAGCCAAGTTGGGACAGGGGGCATGGGAGAGGAAAAACTGTTTTTT.

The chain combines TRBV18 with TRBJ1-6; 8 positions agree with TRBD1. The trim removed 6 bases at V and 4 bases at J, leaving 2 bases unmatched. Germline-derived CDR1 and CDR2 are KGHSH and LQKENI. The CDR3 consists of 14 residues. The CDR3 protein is CASSRDRYNSPLHF. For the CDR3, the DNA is TGTGCCAGCTCCCGGGACAGGTATAATTCACCCCTCCACTTT. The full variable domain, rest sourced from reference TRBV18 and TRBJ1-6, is NAGVMQNPRHLVRRRGQEARLRCSPMKGHSHVYWYRQLPEEGLKFMVYLQKENIIDESGMPKERFSAEFPKEGPSILRIQQVVRGDSAAYFCASSRDRYNSPLHFGNGTRLTVT.

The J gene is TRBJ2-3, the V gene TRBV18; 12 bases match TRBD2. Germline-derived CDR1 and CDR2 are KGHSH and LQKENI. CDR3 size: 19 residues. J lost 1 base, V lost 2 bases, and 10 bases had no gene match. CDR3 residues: CASSPTPSGGAVGTDTQYF. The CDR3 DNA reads TGTGCCAGCTCACCAACCCCTAGCGGGGGGGCCGTGGGCACAGATACGCAGTATTTT.

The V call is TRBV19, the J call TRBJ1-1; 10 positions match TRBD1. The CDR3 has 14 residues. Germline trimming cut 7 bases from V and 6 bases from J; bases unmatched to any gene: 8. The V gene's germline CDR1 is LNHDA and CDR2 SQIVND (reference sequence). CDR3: CASKRDRGSPEAFF. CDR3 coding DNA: TGTGCCAGTAAACGGGACAGGGGATCACCTGAAGCTTTCTTT.

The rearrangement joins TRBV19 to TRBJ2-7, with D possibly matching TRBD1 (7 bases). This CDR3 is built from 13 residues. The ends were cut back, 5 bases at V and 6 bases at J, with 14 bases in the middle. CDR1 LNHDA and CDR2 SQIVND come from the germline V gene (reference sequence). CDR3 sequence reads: CASSGGTVGEQYF. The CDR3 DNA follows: TGTGCCAGTAGTGGCGGGACAGTGGGCGAGCAGTACTTC.

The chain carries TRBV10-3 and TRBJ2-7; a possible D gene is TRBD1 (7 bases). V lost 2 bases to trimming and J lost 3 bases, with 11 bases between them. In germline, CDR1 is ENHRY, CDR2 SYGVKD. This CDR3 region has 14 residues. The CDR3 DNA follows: TGTGCCATCAGTGAGGGCAGGGGGGACTACGAGCAGTACTTC. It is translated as CAISEGRGDYEQYF.

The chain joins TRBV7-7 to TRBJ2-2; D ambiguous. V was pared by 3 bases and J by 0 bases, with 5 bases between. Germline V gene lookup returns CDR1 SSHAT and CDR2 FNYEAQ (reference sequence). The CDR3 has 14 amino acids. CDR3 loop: CASSFGPNTGELFF. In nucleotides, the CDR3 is TGTGCCAGCAGCTTCGGTCCGAACACCGGGGAGCTGTTTTTT.